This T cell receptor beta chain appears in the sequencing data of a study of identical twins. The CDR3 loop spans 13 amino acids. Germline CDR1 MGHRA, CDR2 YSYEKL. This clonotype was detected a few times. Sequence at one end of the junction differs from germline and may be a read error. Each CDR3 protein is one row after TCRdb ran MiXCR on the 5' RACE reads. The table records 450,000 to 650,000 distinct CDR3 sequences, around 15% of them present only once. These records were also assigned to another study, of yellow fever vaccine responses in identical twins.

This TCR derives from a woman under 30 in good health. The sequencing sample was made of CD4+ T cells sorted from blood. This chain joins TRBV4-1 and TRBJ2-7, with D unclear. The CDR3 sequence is CASSQDGDYGQYF. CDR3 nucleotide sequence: TGCGCCAGCAGCCAAGATGGAGATTACGGGCAGTACTTC.